One sample yielded the 32 T cell receptor beta chains listed below, sequenced in a study of CD8+CD57+ T cells in acquired aplastic anemia. Template material for TCR beta VDJ and CDR3 profiling consisted of genomic DNA. TCRdb reprocessed the reads via MiXCR and lists one record per CDR3 protein. Among roughly 170,000 distinct CDR3 sequences listed, about 60% were seen once. Sequencing used sorted CD4+, CD8+, or CD8+CD57+ T cells (not recorded which) from PBMCs. These receptors all stem from a human donor in good health.

This clonotype was observed at least ten times. The V call is TRBV4-1, the J call TRBJ1-5; D not resolved. With 1 base removed from V and 4 bases from J, the gap between germline ends came to 11 bases. Germline CDR1 reads MGHRA; CDR2 reads YSYEKL. The length of the CDR3 is 15 residues. The CDR3 region is CASSQGIGLNQPQHF. The CDR3 nucleotides read TGCGCCAGCAGCCAAGGTATAGGCCTAAATCAGCCCCAGCATTTT.

The chain carries TRBV19 and TRBJ2-7; D not resolved. Germline values: CDR1 LNHDA, CDR2 SQIVND (reference sequence). V was trimmed by 8 bases and J by 1 base, leaving 12 bases between them. This CDR3 is built from 13 residues. DNA of the CDR3: TGTGCCAGTCAGGTCCCACCATCCTACGAGCAGTACTTC. The encoded protein is CASQVPPSYEQYF.

This clonotype came up a few times. The chain couples TRBV7-9 to TRBJ2-3; no firm D call. The V and J ends lost 6 bases and 6 bases respectively, with 4 bases between them. The germline V gene encodes CDR1 SEHNR and CDR2 FQNEAQ (reference sequence). The CDR3 sequence is 10 residues long. The CDR3 here is CASRPDTQYF. The CDR3 nucleotides read TGTGCCAGCAGACCCGATACGCAGTATTTT.

The rearrangement joins TRBV10-2 to TRBJ1-4, with 8 bases lining up with TRBD1. This CDR3 is built from 14 residues. Per germline, CDR1 WSHSY and CDR2 SAAADI. V was clipped by 4 bases and J by 8 bases; unmatched bases: 6. CDR3 bases: TGCGCCAGCAGTGCGACAGGGGTCGAAGAAAAACTGTTTTTT. This sequence encodes CASSATGVEEKLFF.

V is TRBV7-2 and J is TRBJ2-1; D remains unclear. The germline V and J ends were trimmed by 5 bases and 2 bases, with 16 bases remaining between them. Germline V CDR1 and CDR2: SGHTA, FQGNSA. The length of the CDR3 is 16 residues. CDR3 coding DNA: TGTGCCAGCAGCCTACCTCGAAGGAGCCCCTACAATGAGCAGTTCTTC. Translated: CASSLPRRSPYNEQFF.

The gene calls are TRBV19 and TRBJ1-5, with D perhaps TRBD1 (5 bases). Trimming cost V 3 bases and J 3 bases, with 6 bases left between them. The germline CDR1 and CDR2 sequences are LNHDA and SQIVND (reference sequence). The CDR3 is 13 amino acids. CDR3 DNA: TGTGCCAGTAGTATTGGGGCCAATCAGCCCCAGCATTTT. Encoded protein: CASSIGANQPQHF.

The chain uses TRBV7-6 and TRBJ2-1; D is possibly TRBD1 or TRBD2 (7 bases each). Germline assignment: CDR1 SGHVS and CDR2 FNYEAQ. V dropped 6 bases and J dropped 3 bases, with 15 bases sitting between them. The CDR3 totals 15 residues. In nucleotides, the CDR3 is TGTGCCAGCAGACAACCAGGGGGGGGCTACAATGAGCAGTTCTTC. Protein product: CASRQPGGGYNEQFF.

This clonotype was counted a single time. The V gene is TRBV20-1, the J gene TRBJ2-3; 11 bases line up with TRBD2. V was pared by 0 bases and J by 6 bases, with 11 bases of the junction left unmatched. Looked up from germline, CDR1 is DFQATT and CDR2 is SNEGSKA (reference sequence). This CDR3 is built from 17 residues. Here the CDR3 reads CSARDIGRLAGGDTQYF. The CDR3 bases are TGCAGTGCTAGAGATATCGGTCGTTTAGCGGGGGGGGATACGCAGTATTTT.

This chain links TRBV19 with TRBJ1-1; no clear D. The germline V gene has CDR1 LNHDA and CDR2 SQIVND (reference sequence). Trimming stripped 6 bases from V and 6 bases from J, with 14 bases between. This CDR3 is 13 amino acids long. The CDR3 spells CASRGWGDAEAFF. The CDR3 bases are TGTGCCAGTAGGGGTTGGGGAGACGCTGAAGCTTTCTTT.

This clonotype was counted once. V usage is TRBV14 and J usage is TRBJ2-7; D is possibly TRBD1 (6 bases). V lost 5 bases, J lost 6 bases, and 20 bases lay in between. Per germline, CDR1 SGHDN and CDR2 FVKESK. The CDR3 consists of 15 residues. DNA for the CDR3: TGTGCCAGCAGCGTAGGGGGATCAGGGAGTGCCGAGCAGTACTTC. Its protein is CASSVGGSGSAEQYF. Drawing the rest from reference TRBV14 and TRBJ2-7, the complete variable domain is EAGVTQFPSHSVIEKGQTVTLRCDPISGHDNLYWYRRVMGKEIKFLLHFVKESKQDESGMPNNRFLAERTGGTYSTLKVQPAELEDSGVYFCASSVGGSGSAEQYFGPGTRLTVT.

Concerning this clonotype itself: The CDR3 ends on some other residue instead of the conserved phenylalanine or tryptophan, so this is likely a read error. The DNA is omitted, as the CDR3 cannot be located on it reliably, and the CDR3 follows TCRdb's listing. The genes are TRBV5-1 and TRBJ1-3. The CDR3 is 15 residues long, counting both termini. CDR1 and CDR2 from the germline V gene are SGHRS and YFSETQ. CDR3 in amino acids: CASSLEGASGNTMYL.

The chain joins TRBV5-8 to TRBJ2-7; no reliable D call. The CDR3 has 11 residues. Germline V gene sequence: CDR1 SGHTS, CDR2 YDEGEE. V lost 7 bases and J 2 bases, leaving 7 bases between the germline ends. CDR3 residues: CASGPTYEQYF. The CDR3 bases are TGTGCCAGCGGACCGACCTACGAGCAGTACTTC. Using reference TRBV5-8 and TRBJ2-7 for the parts outside the CDR3, the full variable domain is EAGVTQSPTHLIKTRGQQATLRCSPISGHTSVYWYQQALGLGLQFLLWYDEGEERNRGNFPPRFSGRQFPNYSSELNVNALELEDSALYLCASGPTYEQYFGPGTRLTVT.

V gene TRBV19 combines with J gene TRBJ1-4; D perhaps matches TRBD1 (5 bases). V was shortened by 7 bases and J by 7 bases, with 10 bases between the two germline ends. The germline V gene has CDR1 LNHDA and CDR2 SQIVND (reference sequence). The CDR3 length is 12 residues. Here the CDR3 reads CASNWGGEKLFF. In DNA, the CDR3 is TGTGCCAGTAATTGGGGCGGTGAAAAACTGTTTTTT.

The chain links TRBV6-1 to TRBJ1-5; D gene ambiguous. The CDR3 length is 14 residues. Germline CDR1 reads MNHNS; CDR2 reads SASEGT. V gave up 2 bases and J gave up 0 bases, with 5 bases separating them. The CDR3 DNA sequence: TGTGCCAGCAGTGAACGTATTAGCAATCAGCCCCAGCATTTT. This translates into CASSERISNQPQHF.

In its sample, this clonotype was seen a few times. This sequence joins TRBV10-3 and TRBJ2-5; the match to TRBD1 covers 8 bases. In germline, CDR1 is ENHRY, CDR2 SYGVKD. V lost 5 bases and J lost 5; bases outside the gene matches: 7. This CDR3 has 14 residues. CDR3 in amino acids: CAISQTGGRETQYF. CDR3 nucleotide sequence: TGTGCCATCAGTCAAACAGGGGGGCGGGAGACCCAGTACTTC.

The sample holds many counts of this clonotype. CDR3: CASSLEGYLSADTQYF. For the CDR3, the DNA is TGCGCCAGCAGCTTGGAGGGGTATCTGAGCGCAGATACGCAGTATTTT. This sequence joins TRBV5-1 and TRBJ2-3; TRBD1 is a possible D gene (5 bases). Germline-derived CDR1 and CDR2 are SGHRS and YFSETQ. V was clipped by 0 bases and J by 4 bases, with 15 bases between them. The CDR3 has 16 amino acids.

The chain combines TRBV2 with TRBJ2-7; TRBD1 agrees at 9 bases. V lost 2 bases, J lost 3 bases, and 11 bases stayed unmatched. The V gene's germline CDR1 is SNHLY and CDR2 FYNNEI. CDR3 length equals 17 residues. This CDR3 is CASSERGQGLGFYEQYF. CDR3 DNA sequence: TGTGCCAGCAGTGAAAGGGGACAGGGTCTAGGGTTCTACGAGCAGTACTTC. Looking up the rest from reference TRBV2 and TRBJ2-7 gives the full variable domain: EPEVTQTPSHQVTQMGQEVILRCVPISNHLYFYWYRQILGQKVEFLVSFYNNEISEKSEIFDDQFSVERPDGSNFTLKIRSTKLEDSAMYFCASSERGQGLGFYEQYFGPGTRLTVT.

This chain joins TRBV7-4 and TRBJ1-6; a possible D gene is TRBD1 (6 bases). Trimming left V 5 bases short and J 9 bases short, with 14 bases between. The CDR3 has 14 amino acids. CDR1 is SGHVT and CDR2 is SQSDAQ in the germline V gene. CDR3 region: CASSGGQQVSPLHF. The CDR3 nucleotides read TGTGCCAGCAGCGGGGGGCAGCAGGTTTCACCCCTCCACTTT. The complete variable domain, with remaining parts taken from reference TRBV7-4 and TRBJ1-6, reads GAGVSQSPRYKVAKRGRDVALRCDSISGHVTLYWYRQTLGQGSEVLTYSQSDAQRDKSGRPSGRFSAERPERSVSTLKIQRTEQGDSAVYLCASSGGQQVSPLHFGNGTRLTVT.

This clonotype was seen more than once but under ten times. The chain is built from TRBV20-1 and TRBJ2-2; D not certain. Germline lookup yields CDR1 DFQATT and CDR2 SNEGSKA (reference sequence). V lost 6 bases and J lost 6, with 14 bases in between. The CDR3 consists of 13 residues. The CDR3 coding sequence is TGCAGTGCCCACAAGAGAGACGCCGGGGAGCTGTTTTTT. It encodes CSAHKRDAGELFF.

The table lists this clonotype with many counts. The chain carries TRBV2 and TRBJ2-2; TRBD2 is a possible D gene (6 bases). The V gene's germline CDR1 is SNHLY and CDR2 FYNNEI. V lost 3 bases, J lost 5 bases, and 13 bases lay in between. The CDR3 runs to 15 residues. The DNA of the CDR3 is TGTGCCAGCAGTGACTTGGCGGGATTGACCGGGGAGCTGTTTTTT. This codes for CASSDLAGLTGELFF.

This clonotype was observed once. The chain recombines TRBV20-1 with TRBJ2-5, with 10 bases fitting TRBD2. Germline values: CDR1 DFQATT, CDR2 SNEGSKA (reference sequence). Trimming took 5 bases from V and 5 from J; bases not matched to a gene: 8. The length of the CDR3 is 14 residues. The DNA of the CDR3 is TGCAGTGCTCACAGCGGGGGGGCAGGGGAGACCCAGTACTTC. Protein: CSAHSGGAGETQYF.

The chain carries TRBV2 and TRBJ2-7, with no clear D. V lost 7 bases, J lost 2 bases, and 9 bases lay in between. Looked up from germline, CDR1 is SNHLY and CDR2 is FYNNEI. The CDR3 totals 12 residues. The CDR3 DNA reads as TGTGCCAGCATCGGACGGGCCTACGAGCAGTACTTC. Amino acid sequence: CASIGRAYEQYF.

This clonotype has only one observation. V is TRBV20-1 and J is TRBJ2-7; D unclear. The CDR3 is 14 amino acids. Germline values: CDR1 DFQATT, CDR2 SNEGSKA (reference sequence). The germline V and J ends were trimmed by 2 bases and 3 bases, with 14 bases remaining between them. CDR3 amino acids: CSARKPDINYEQYF. The CDR3 DNA reads TGCAGTGCTAGAAAGCCAGATATTAACTACGAGCAGTACTTC.

The J gene is TRBJ1-4, the V gene TRBV24-1, with 8 bases identical to TRBD1. This CDR3 contains 17 residues. Germline V lookup: CDR1 KGHDR, CDR2 SFDVKD. The V gene end was trimmed by 3 bases and the J gene end by 1 base; junction bases not matched to a gene: 6. The CDR3 spells CATSDTVTGGTNEKLFF. The CDR3 DNA sequence: TGTGCCACCAGTGATACGGTCACAGGGGGAACTAATGAAAAACTGTTTTTT.

The chain carries TRBV7-9 and TRBJ2-1; D call uncertain. CDR1 and CDR2 (germline): SEHNR, FQNEAQ (reference sequence). The CDR3 consists of 14 residues. V lost 0 bases, J lost 5 bases, and 8 bases lay in between. The CDR3: CASSLAGSHNEQFF. CDR3 DNA sequence: TGTGCCAGCAGCTTAGCAGGGTCCCACAATGAGCAGTTCTTC.

This clonotype was detected many times. This rearrangement joins TRBV27 to TRBJ2-7; TRBD1 matches at 10 bases. Per the germline V gene, CDR1 is MNHEY and CDR2 is SMNVEV (reference sequence). This CDR3 has 15 residues. J lost 6 bases, V lost 2 bases, and 7 bases had no gene match. The chain's CDR3 is CASSLHGQGVAEQYF. In DNA, the CDR3 is TGTGCCAGCAGTTTACACGGACAGGGGGTAGCCGAGCAGTACTTC.

V usage is TRBV20-1 and J usage is TRBJ1-4; no definite D call. Per germline, CDR1 DFQATT and CDR2 SNEGSKA (reference sequence). The V end was cut by 2 bases, the J end by 0 bases, with 10 bases between. CDR3 size: 15 residues. Here the CDR3 DNA reads TGCAGTGCTAGAAGGCGGGCAACAACTAATGAAAAACTGTTTTTT. This gives the protein CSARRRATTNEKLFF.

The V call is TRBV29-1, the J call TRBJ2-7; 7 nucleotides line up with TRBD1. J lost 9 bases, V lost 6 bases, and 8 bases had no gene match. The CDR3 has 11 residues. CDR1 and CDR2 from the germline V gene are SQVTM and ANQGSEA. CDR3 amino acids: CSVSRQGSQYF. The CDR3 DNA sequence: TGCAGCGTATCCCGACAGGGATCGCAGTACTTC.

Many counts were recorded for this clonotype. This chain uses TRBV2 with TRBJ1-3; no reliable D call. Trimming took 9 bases from V and 5 from J, leaving 11 bases between them. This CDR3 contains 12 residues. Germline V gene sequence: CDR1 SNHLY, CDR2 FYNNEI. CDR3 protein: CASPGLRNTIYF. DNA for the CDR3: TGTGCCAGTCCTGGATTAAGAAACACCATATATTTT.

The chain uses TRBV10-3 and TRBJ2-6, with 10 bases matching TRBD2. Germline assignment: CDR1 ENHRY and CDR2 SYGVKD. V shed 4 bases, J shed 0 bases, and the junction held 6 bases outside the gene matches. The CDR3 has 18 amino acids. The DNA for the CDR3 is TGTGCCATCAGTGCCTCTAGCGGGAGTGTCTCTGGGGCCAACGTCCTGACTTTC. It is translated as CAISASSGSVSGANVLTF.

Comments on this clonotype: Given a much more abundant clone one base away, this may be a read error. CDR3 DNA: TGTGCCAGTAGTATAGGGTTGTATGGGCAGTTCTTC. Translating it yields CASSIGLYGQFF. The V gene is TRBV19, the J gene TRBJ2-1; D is uncertain. Looked up from germline, CDR1 is LNHDA and CDR2 is SQIVND (reference sequence). The CDR3 runs to 12 residues. Between the trimmed V and J ends, which lost 1 base and 12 bases, there was a span of 10 bases.

This clonotype showed up many times. The chain combines TRBV28 with TRBJ1-6; D gene ambiguous. Trimming removed 5 bases at V and 7 bases at J, with 15 bases between. Looked up from germline, CDR1 is MDHEN and CDR2 is SYDVKM. CDR3 length: 15 amino acids. The DNA of the CDR3 is TGTGCCAGCAGTAGAGACCCGGGCGGCAATTCACCCCTCCACTTT. As protein: CASSRDPGGNSPLHF. Drawing the rest from reference TRBV28 and TRBJ1-6, the complete variable domain is DVKVTQSSRYLVKRTGEKVFLECVQDMDHENMFWYRQDPGLGLRLIYFSYDVKMKEKGDIPEGYSVSREKKERFSLILESASTNQTSMYLCASSRDPGGNSPLHFGNGTRLTVT.